Listed below are T cell receptor beta chains from one sample, sequenced in a study of blood T cell repertoires in COVID-19. Assay used: immunoSEQ multiplex PCR; TCRdb lists only in-frame clones, some missing. The sample has 200,000 to 250,000 clones; roughly 94% are singletons. Sequences were obtained from peripheral blood. The origin of the receptors is a man aged 25 to 40 with acute or convalescent COVID-19. Each CDR3 is given with its conserved first and last residue. D genes are given only for firm matches. The size field is filled for only some rows; it gives once, few, many or a size class.

NA	NA	TRBJ1-1	TRBV9	CASSVDSNTEAFF	TGTGCCAGCAGCGTGGACTCGAACACTGAAGCTTTCTTT
NA	NA	TRBJ2-5	TRBV29-1	CSVPPGTQETQYF	TGCAGCGTTCCCCCGGGAACCCAAGAGACCCAGTACTTC
NA	NA	TRBJ1-2	TRBV28	CASSLWAGPNYGYTF	TGTGCCAGCAGTTTATGGGCGGGACCTAACTATGGCTACACCTTC
TRBD1	NA	TRBJ2-6	TRBV28	CASNDRGRDGANVLTF	TGTGCCAGCAATGACAGGGGTAGAGATGGGGCCAACGTCCTGACTTTC
TRBD2	NA	TRBJ2-3	TRBV10-3	CAISLLAGGQTDTQYF	TGTGCCATCAGTTTACTAGCGGGAGGCCAGACAGATACGCAGTATTTT
NA	once	TRBJ1-5	TRBV19	CASSIVSGVSNQPQHF	TGTGCCAGTAGTATAGTTTCCGGGGTTAGCAATCAGCCCCAGCATTTT
NA	NA	TRBJ2-1	TRBV19	CASSMRLSYNEQFF	TGTGCCAGTAGTATGAGATTATCCTACAATGAGCAGTTCTTC
TRBD1	NA	TRBJ2-2	TRBV9	CASSVEGGATGELFF	TGTGCCAGCAGCGTAGAAGGGGGCGCAACCGGGGAGCTGTTTTTT
NA	NA	TRBJ2-3	TRBV5-5	CASSLRMAGGGTHTQYF	TGTGCCAGCAGCTTGAGGATGGCAGGAGGCGGCACACATACGCAGTATTTT
TRBD2	once	TRBJ2-1	TRBV5-1	CASSKLAAPLRSDNEQFF	TGCGCCAGCAGCAAGCTAGCGGCCCCGCTACGCTCGGACAATGAGCAGTTCTTC
TRBD2	NA	TRBJ2-1	TRBV7-9	CASSLAGTRARVQFF	TGTGCCAGCAGCTTAGCCGGGACTAGGGCGAGGGTGCAGTTCTTC
NA	NA	TRBJ2-5	TRBV7-2	CASNKRGRGGGQETQYF	TGTGCCAGCAACAAAAGAGGTAGGGGGGGTGGACAAGAGACCCAGTACTTC
NA	NA	TRBJ2-3	TRBV5-4	CASSLELSTDTQYF	TGTGCCAGCAGCTTGGAGCTTTCCACAGATACGCAGTATTTT
NA	once	TRBJ1-1	TRBV3-1/TRBV3-2	CASSQSQNTEAFF	TGTGCCAGCAGCCAAAGCCAGAACACTGAAGCTTTCTTT
NA	NA	TRBJ2-5	TRBV3-1/TRBV3-2	CASSIKETQYF	TGTGCCAGCAGCATAAAAGAGACCCAGTACTTC
NA	once	TRBJ2-5	TRBV7-7	CASSSSGVGSETQYF	TGTGCTAGCAGCTCCTCGGGGGTGGGATCGGAGACCCAGTACTTC
TRBD1	once	TRBJ1-1	TRBV5-1	CASSLLQGAGGAFF	TGCGCCAGCAGCTTACTTCAGGGGGCTGGGGGAGCTTTCTTT
NA	NA	TRBJ2-1	TRBV30	CAWERGGGGEQFF	TGTGCCTGGGAGAGGGGAGGAGGAGGCGAGCAGTTCTTC
TRBD1	few	TRBJ1-2	TRBV7-3	CASSPGGSNYGYTF	TGTGCCAGCAGCCCAGGGGGTTCAAACTATGGCTACACCTTC
NA	NA	TRBJ2-1	TRBV20-1	CSASGGQPASGGSSYNEQFF	TGCAGTGCTAGTGGGGGCCAACCAGCTTCGGGCGGGAGTTCCTACAATGAGCAGTTCTTC